This record covers a single T cell receptor beta chain. The source of the sample is a study of control samples from healthy donors and cancer patients. Germline V gives CDR1 SGHRS, CDR2 YFSETQ. Between the trimmed V and J ends, which lost 0 bases and 1 base, there was a span of 15 bases. The CDR3 runs to 17 residues. The protocol was immunoSEQ multiplex PCR, while the TCRdb copy is restricted to in-frame clones and leaves out a portion. This sample has fewer than 120,000 clones; approximately 90% occur once, and the top ten carry 3.7%. This TCR came from a woman in her sixties with lung cancer. The chain combines TRBV5-1 with TRBJ2-3; D possibly matches TRBD1 or TRBD2 (7 bases each). Sequencing was carried out using PBMCs. The CDR3 sequence is CASSLDIAGGGTDTQYF. In DNA form, the CDR3 reads TGCGCCAGCAGCTTGGATATAGCAGGGGGGGGCACAGATACGCAGTATTTT.